This T cell receptor beta chain was identified in a study of CXCR3-negative and CXCR3-positive naive CD8 T cells. Broader study findings: The study found that naive CXCR3-negative and CXCR3-positive cells shared TRBV-TRBJ usage, while memory cells differed.

TRB cDNA was prepared as libraries by UMI-labeled 5' RACE. For each CDR3 protein, TCRdb gives one entry from its re-call of the 5' RACE reads, without DNA. The table lists around 50,000 distinct CDR3 sequences, with roughly 2.3% in the top ten. Regarding this clonotype: Its antigen is still unknown.

Looked up from germline, CDR1 is MDHEN and CDR2 is SYDVKM. The CDR3 has 18 amino acids. The TCR originated in a human donor in good health. Some clones in this sample may be carry-over from other donors' samples. Sequencing was carried out using naive CXCR3- CD8+ T cells from blood. As for subset: CD45RO-CCR7+CD27+CD95- naive CD8+ T cells lacking CXCR3 (TNR3-). This chain links TRBV28 with TRBJ2-7; TCRdb indicates TRBD2, and absent DNA this call remains unverified. CDR3 residues: CASSFYLIRGHPSYEQYF.